Listed below are T cell receptor beta chains from one sample, sequenced in a study of shared clonotypes between healthy human individuals. Only in-frame clones appear in the TCRdb table, and some are missing; sequencing was by immunoSEQ multiplex PCR. The table lists around 2,000,000 clones, roughly 94% of them singletons. The sequenced sample was naive CD8+ T cells sorted from blood. The receptors come from a man aged 18 to 35 in good health. The CDR3 runs from the conserved cysteine through the conserved F or W. A D gene is named only where the DNA matches it firmly. Rows give clone size only sometimes, using once, few, many, or a class for an expanded clone.

clone_size,v_call,j_call,d_call,cdr3_aa,cdr3_nt
.,TRBV28,TRBJ2-7,TRBD1,CASSFPGTGYAGEQYF,TGTGCCAGCAGTTTTCCCGGGACAGGGTATGCGGGCGAGCAGTACTTC
.,TRBV28,TRBJ2-7,TRBD1,CASSFRQGGEQYF,TGTGCCAGCAGTTTCCGACAGGGTGGCGAGCAGTACTTC
.,TRBV7-7,TRBJ2-1,.,CASSLGGLNNEQFF,TGTGCTAGCAGCTTAGGCGGTCTGAACAATGAGCAGTTCTTC
.,TRBV7-8,TRBJ2-1,.,CASTPPGLLFSYNEQFF,TGTGCCAGCACCCCCCCCGGTTTACTTTTCTCCTACAATGAGCAGTTCTTC
.,TRBV7-9,TRBJ2-4,.,CASSLVAGIDIQYF,TGTGCCAGCAGCTTAGTGGCCGGGATCGACATTCAGTACTTC
.,TRBV4-1,TRBJ2-2,TRBD2,CASSLRAGGPGTGELFF,TGCGCCAGCAGCCTCCGAGCGGGAGGGCCAGGCACCGGGGAGCTGTTTTTT
.,TRBV5-6,TRBJ2-3,.,CASSLGGTQYF,TGTGCCAGCAGCTTGGGGGGGACGCAGTATTTT
once,TRBV6-6,TRBJ1-4,TRBD1,CASSDRGANEKLFF,TGTGCCAGCAGCGACAGGGGGGCTAATGAAAAACTGTTTTTT
.,TRBV2,TRBJ2-7,.,CASSDMGLPSYEQYF,TGTGCCAGCAGTGATATGGGTCTCCCCTCCTACGAGCAGTACTTC
.,TRBV13,TRBJ2-7,.,CASSLFGGAYEQYF,TGTGCCAGCAGCTTATTCGGGGGCGCGTACGAGCAGTACTTC
.,TRBV6-5,TRBJ2-5,.,CASNAQGWETQYF,TGTGCCAGCAACGCACAGGGATGGGAGACCCAGTACTTC
.,TRBV27,TRBJ2-7,.,CASSFSGLGFGAEQYF,TGTGCCAGCAGTTTTTCGGGGTTAGGATTCGGAGCCGAGCAGTACTTC
.,TRBV10-3,TRBJ2-5,.,CAISALAPGETQYF,TGTGCCATCAGCGCACTAGCCCCTGGGGAGACCCAGTACTTC